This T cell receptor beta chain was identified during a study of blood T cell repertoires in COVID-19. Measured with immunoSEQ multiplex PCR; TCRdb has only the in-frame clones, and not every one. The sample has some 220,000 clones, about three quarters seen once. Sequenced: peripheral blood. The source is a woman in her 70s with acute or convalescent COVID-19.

CDR3 sequence (DNA): TGTGCCAGCAGCCAAGTCTTACCCGGGACAGGGGGCGCAAACACCATATATTTT. Amino acids: CASSQVLPGTGGANTIYF. This chain uses TRBV3-1 (or the pseudogene TRBV3-2) with TRBJ1-3; 12 positions match TRBD1. J lost 6 bases, V lost 1 base, and 10 bases had no gene match. The germline CDR1 and CDR2 sequences are LGHDT and YNNKEL (reference sequence). The CDR3 sequence is 18 residues long.